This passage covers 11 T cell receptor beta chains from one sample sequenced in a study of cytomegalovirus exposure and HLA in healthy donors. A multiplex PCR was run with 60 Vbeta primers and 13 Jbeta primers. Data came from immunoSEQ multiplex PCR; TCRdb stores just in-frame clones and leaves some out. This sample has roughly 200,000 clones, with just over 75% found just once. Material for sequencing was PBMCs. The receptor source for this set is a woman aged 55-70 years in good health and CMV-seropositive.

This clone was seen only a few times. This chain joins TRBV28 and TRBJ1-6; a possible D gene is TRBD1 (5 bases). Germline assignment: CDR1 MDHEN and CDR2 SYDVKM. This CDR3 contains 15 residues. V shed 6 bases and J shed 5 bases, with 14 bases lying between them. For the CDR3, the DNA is TGTGCCAGCAGAACCGGGGACTACCATAATTCACCCCTCCACTTT. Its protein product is CASRTGDYHNSPLHF.

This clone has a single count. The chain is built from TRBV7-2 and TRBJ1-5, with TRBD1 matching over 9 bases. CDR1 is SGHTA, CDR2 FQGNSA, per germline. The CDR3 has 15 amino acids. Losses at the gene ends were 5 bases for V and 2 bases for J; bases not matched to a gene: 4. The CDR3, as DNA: TGTGCCAGCAGCAGACAGGGGGTCGGCAATCAGCCCCAGCATTTT. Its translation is CASSRQGVGNQPQHF.

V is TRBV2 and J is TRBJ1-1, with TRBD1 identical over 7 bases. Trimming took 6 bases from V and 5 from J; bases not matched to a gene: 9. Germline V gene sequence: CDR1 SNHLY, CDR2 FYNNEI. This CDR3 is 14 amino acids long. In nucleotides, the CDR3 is TGTGCCAGCAGGCCCGGACAGGTTCTTACTGAAGCTTTCTTT. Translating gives CASRPGQVLTEAFF. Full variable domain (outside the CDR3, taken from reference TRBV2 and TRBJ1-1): EPEVTQTPSHQVTQMGQEVILRCVPISNHLYFYWYRQILGQKVEFLVSFYNNEISEKSEIFDDQFSVERPDGSNFTLKIRSTKLEDSAMYFCASRPGQVLTEAFFGQGTRLTVV.

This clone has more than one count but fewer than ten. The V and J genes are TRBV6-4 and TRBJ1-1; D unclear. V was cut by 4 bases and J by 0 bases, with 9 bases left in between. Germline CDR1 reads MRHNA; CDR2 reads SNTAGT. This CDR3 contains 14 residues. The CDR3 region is CASSVNFMNTEAFF. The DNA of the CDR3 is TGTGCCAGCAGTGTCAACTTCATGAACACTGAAGCTTTCTTT.

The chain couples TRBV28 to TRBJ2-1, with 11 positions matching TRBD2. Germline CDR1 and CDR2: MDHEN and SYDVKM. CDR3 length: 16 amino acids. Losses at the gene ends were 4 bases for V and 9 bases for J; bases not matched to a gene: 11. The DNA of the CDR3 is TGTGCCAGCAGTTCCGCGACTAGCGGGGCGGTGAGTGAGCAGTTCTTC. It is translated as CASSSATSGAVSEQFF.

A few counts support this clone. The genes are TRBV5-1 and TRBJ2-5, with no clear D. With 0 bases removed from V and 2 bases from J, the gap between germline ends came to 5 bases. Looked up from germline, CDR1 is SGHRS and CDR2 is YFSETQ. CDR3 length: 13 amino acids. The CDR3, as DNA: TGCGCCAGCAGCTTGGTGCAGCAAGAGACCCAGTACTTC. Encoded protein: CASSLVQQETQYF.

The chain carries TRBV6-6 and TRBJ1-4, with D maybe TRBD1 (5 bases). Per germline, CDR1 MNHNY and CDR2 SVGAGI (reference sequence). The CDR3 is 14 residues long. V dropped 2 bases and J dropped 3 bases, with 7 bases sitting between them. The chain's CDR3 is CASSYAGANEKLFF. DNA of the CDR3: TGTGCCAGCAGTTACGCGGGGGCTAATGAAAAACTGTTTTTT.

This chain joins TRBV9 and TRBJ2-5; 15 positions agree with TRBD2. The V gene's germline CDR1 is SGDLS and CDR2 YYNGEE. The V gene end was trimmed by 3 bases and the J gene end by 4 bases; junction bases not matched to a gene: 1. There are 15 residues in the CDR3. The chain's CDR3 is CASSAGLAGGETQYF. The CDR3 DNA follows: TGTGCCAGCAGCGCGGGACTAGCGGGGGGAGAGACCCAGTACTTC.

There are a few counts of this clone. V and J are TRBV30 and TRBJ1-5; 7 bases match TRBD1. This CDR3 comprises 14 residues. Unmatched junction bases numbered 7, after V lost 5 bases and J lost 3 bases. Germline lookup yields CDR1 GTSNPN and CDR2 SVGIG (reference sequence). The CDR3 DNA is TGTGCCTGGTCACAGGGGAACATCAATCAGCCCCAGCATTTT. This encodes CAWSQGNINQPQHF.

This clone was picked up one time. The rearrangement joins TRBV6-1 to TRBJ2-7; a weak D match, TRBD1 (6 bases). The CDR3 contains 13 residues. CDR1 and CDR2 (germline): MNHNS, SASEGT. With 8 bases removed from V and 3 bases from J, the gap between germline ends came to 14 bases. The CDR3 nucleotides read TGTGCCAGCGGAACCGGGACATTCTACGAGCAGTACTTC. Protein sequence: CASGTGTFYEQYF.

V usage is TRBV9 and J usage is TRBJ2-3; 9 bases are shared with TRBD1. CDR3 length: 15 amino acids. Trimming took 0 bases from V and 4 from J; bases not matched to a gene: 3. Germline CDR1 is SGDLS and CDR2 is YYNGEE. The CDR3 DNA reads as TGTGCCAGCAGCGTAGGGGACAGGGATCCAGATACGCAGTATTTT. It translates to CASSVGDRDPDTQYF. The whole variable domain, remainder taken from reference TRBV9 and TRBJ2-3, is DSGVTQTPKHLITATGQRVTLRCSPRSGDLSVYWYQQSLDQGLQFLIQYYNGEERAKGNILERFSAQQFPDLHSELNLSSLELGDSALYFCASSVGDRDPDTQYFGPGTRLTVL.